The text below deals with one T cell receptor beta chain. Its antigen is still unknown. This sample is drawn from a study of T cells expressing NK-cell markers. Across the study: From sorted CD3+CD56+NKG2C+, CD3+CD56+NKG2C- and CD3+CD56-NKG2C+ T cells came the TCR beta repertoires.

Overall study results and limits: These same clonotypes (in several donors) also led the CD3+CD56-NKG2C+ fraction. As a fraction of CD8+ T cells, dominant NKG2C+ clonotypes reached about 1.0-7.5% in six donors.

TCR beta cDNA was made by 5'RACE template switching with UMIs. TCRdb reprocessed the 5' RACE reads; each CDR3 protein has one entry and no DNA is given. In total, the table holds 550,000 to 600,000 distinct CDR3 sequences. CDR3 length equals 16 residues. The germline V gene has CDR1 KGHDR and CDR2 SFDVKD. The V and J genes are TRBV24-1 and TRBJ1-5; TCRdb lists TRBD1, though no DNA is available to test this call. Specimen: blood T cells: a sorted CD56 or NKG2C T cell subset, CD4+ or CD8+ T cells, or bulk PBMC T cells (not recorded which). The TCR was taken from a man between 18 and 29 years old in good health. The CDR3 protein is CATRQGLTIGNQPQHF.